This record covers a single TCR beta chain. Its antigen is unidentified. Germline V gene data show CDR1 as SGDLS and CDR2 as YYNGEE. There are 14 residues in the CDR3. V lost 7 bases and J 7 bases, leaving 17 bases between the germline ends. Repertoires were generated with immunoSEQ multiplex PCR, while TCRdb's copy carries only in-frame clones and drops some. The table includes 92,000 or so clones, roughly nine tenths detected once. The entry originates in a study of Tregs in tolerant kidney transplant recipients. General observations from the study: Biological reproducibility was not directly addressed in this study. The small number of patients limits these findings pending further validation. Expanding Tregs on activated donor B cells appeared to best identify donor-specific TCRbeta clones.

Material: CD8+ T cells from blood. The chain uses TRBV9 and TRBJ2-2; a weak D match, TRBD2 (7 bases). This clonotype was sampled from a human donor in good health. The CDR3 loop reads CASRGAGAVGELFF. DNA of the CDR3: TGTGCCAGCCGGGGGGCAGGCGCGGTCGGGGAGCTGTTTTTT.